The 15 T cell receptor beta chains below were found in one sample sequenced in a study of early T cells in non-severe SARS-CoV-2 infection. TCRdb passed the 5' RACE reads through MiXCR, listing each CDR3 protein once. The profile shows some 89,000 distinct CDR3 sequences, more than 9.5% of them singletons. The sequenced sample was whole blood, obtained at baseline. The source of these receptors is an adult who was a healthcare worker with PCR-confirmed SARS-CoV-2 infection or an uninfected control (not recorded which).

In this sample, this clonotype turned up many times. CDR3: CSVSRGGEAFF. The CDR3 nucleotides read TGCAGCGTCTCGAGGGGAGGTGAAGCTTTCTTT. The chain has TRBV29-1 and TRBJ1-1, with D maybe TRBD1 (5 bases). V dropped 6 bases and J dropped 7 bases, with 12 bases sitting between them. The CDR3 has 11 residues. Germline-derived CDR1 and CDR2 are SQVTM and ANQGSEA. Looking up the rest from reference TRBV29-1 and TRBJ1-1 gives the full variable domain: SAVISQKPSRDICQRGTSLTIQCQVDSQVTMMFWYRQQPGQSLTLIATANQGSEATYESGFVIDKFPISRPNLTFSTLTVSNMSPEDSSIYLCSVSRGGEAFFGQGTRLTVV.

This clonotype was detected only a few times. The chain uses TRBV7-2 and TRBJ2-3; 10 bases align to TRBD2. Germline-derived CDR1 and CDR2 are SGHTA and FQGNSA. This CDR3 comprises 17 residues. Trimming removed 4 bases from V and 0 bases from J; junction bases left unmatched: 7. The CDR3 reads CASSSDSGGLSTDTQYF. The CDR3 DNA reads TGTGCCAGCAGCTCCGATAGCGGGGGGCTTAGCACAGATACGCAGTATTTT.

The sample holds many counts of this clonotype. The V and J genes are TRBV19 and TRBJ2-2, with no clear D. This CDR3 comprises 14 residues. Germline V gives CDR1 LNHDA, CDR2 SQIVND (reference sequence). Trimming removed 1 base from V and 4 bases from J, with 7 bases in between. The CDR3 DNA reads as TGTGCCAGTAGTATAGTGGGTGCCACCGGGGAGCTGTTTTTT. Protein: CASSIVGATGELFF. The full variable domain, its missing parts supplied by reference TRBV19 and TRBJ2-2, is DGGITQSPKYLFRKEGQNVTLSCEQNLNHDAMYWYRQDPGQGLRLIYYSQIVNDFQKGDIAEGYSVSREKKESFPLTVTSAQKNPTAFYLCASSIVGATGELFFGEGSRLTVL.

There are many counts of this clonotype. The V gene is TRBV10-1, the J gene TRBJ2-7; D gene uncertain. The V gene lost 4 bases and the J gene lost 0 bases, with 7 bases spanning the gap. The germline CDR1 and CDR2 sequences are WNHNN and SYGVQD (reference sequence). This CDR3 has 13 amino acids. The CDR3 coding sequence is TGCGCCAGCAGTGCTTCTAGCTCCTACGAGCAGTACTTC. Amino acids: CASSASSSYEQYF.

This chain uses TRBV3-1 with TRBJ2-3; the match to TRBD2 covers 7 bases. The CDR3 contains 14 residues. Per the germline V gene, CDR1 is LGHDT and CDR2 is YNNKEL (reference sequence). The junction had 9 bases not matched to a gene; V was cut back by 4 bases and J by 8 bases. The CDR3: CASSPPGTTVTQYF. CDR3 DNA sequence: TGTGCCAGCAGCCCACCCGGGACTACGGTTACGCAGTATTTT.

This clonotype was observed many times. V usage is TRBV20-1 and J usage is TRBJ2-3; 13 bases agree with TRBD2. The V segment lost 6 bases and the J segment 4 bases; nucleotides outside the gene matches: 13. CDR1 DFQATT and CDR2 SNEGSKA come from the germline V gene (reference sequence). This CDR3 comprises 17 residues. DNA for the CDR3: TGCAGTGCGACTTCTACTAGCGGGAGGGCTTTGGCAGATACGCAGTATTTT. It specifies CSATSTSGRALADTQYF.

The rearrangement uses TRBV4-1 and TRBJ1-1, with D unresolved. Trimming took 3 bases from V and 2 from J, leaving 10 bases between them. Germline CDR1 and CDR2: MGHRA and YSYEKL. The CDR3 contains 14 residues. The CDR3 coding sequence is TGCGCCAGCAGCCAGCAACAGTCTAACACTGAAGCTTTCTTT. This translates into CASSQQQSNTEAFF.

The CDR3 region has the DNA TGTGCCAGCAGCGCTTTATCCCCGGGTAATGAGCAGTTCTTC. This encodes CASSALSPGNEQFF. The chain has TRBV7-6 and TRBJ2-1, with D unclear. The germline gives CDR1 SGHVS, CDR2 FNYEAQ. CDR3 length equals 14 residues. V lost 5 bases and J 7 bases, leaving 15 bases between the germline ends.

This chain links TRBV12-3 or TRBV12-4 with TRBJ1-2, with 8 bases aligning to TRBD1. The CDR3 extends over 14 amino acids. V lost 10 bases to trimming and J lost 8 bases; unmatched junction nucleotides: 15. The CDR3 region is CATKQGQEVLGYTF. CDR3 DNA: TGTGCCACTAAGCAGGGACAGGAGGTCTTGGGCTACACCTTC.

This clonotype was counted only a few times. The gene calls are TRBV9 and TRBJ2-3; possible D gene TRBD2, 5 bases. Deletions cut 0 bases from V and 0 bases from J, with 8 bases between. Germline CDR1 and CDR2: SGDLS and YYNGEE. The CDR3 has 15 residues. The CDR3 DNA sequence: TGTGCCAGCAGCGTAGTGGGAGTGAGCACAGATACGCAGTATTTT. Translating gives CASSVVGVSTDTQYF.

This CDR3 is CATSDPQGTSGELDTQYF. The CDR3 nucleotides read TGTGCCACCAGTGATCCCCAGGGGACTAGCGGGGAATTGGATACGCAGTATTTT. The chain has TRBV24-1 and TRBJ2-3; 13 bases agree with TRBD2. V lost 3 bases to trimming and J lost 6 bases; unmatched junction nucleotides: 11. This CDR3 has 18 amino acids. CDR1 KGHDR and CDR2 SFDVKD come from the germline V gene.

Comment on this clonotype: A much larger clonotype is one base distant, so this may be a read error. The V and J genes are TRBV5-4 and TRBJ2-7; TRBD2 matches at 10 bases. The CDR3 is 15 amino acids. CDR1 SGHNT and CDR2 YYREEE come from the germline V gene (reference sequence). The V segment lost 1 base and the J segment 3 bases; nucleotides outside the gene matches: 4. CDR3 bases: TGTGCCAGCAGCTTGTACCTAGCGGGAGTCTACGAGCAGTACTTC. This gives the protein CASSLYLAGVYEQYF.

This clonotype appeared many times. The chain recombines TRBV7-2 with TRBJ2-1, with D perhaps matching TRBD2 (6 bases). This CDR3 spans 15 amino acids. Germline loops: CDR1 SGHTA, CDR2 FQGNSA. Between the trimmed V and J ends, which lost 5 bases and 4 bases, there was a span of 15 bases. CDR3 loop: CASSPAGPSYNEQFF. CDR3 bases: TGTGCCAGCAGCCCTGCGGGGCCCAGTTACAATGAGCAGTTCTTC.

The V and J genes are TRBV29-1 and TRBJ2-7; TRBD1 agrees at 7 bases. Germline CDR1 is SQVTM and CDR2 is ANQGSEA. Trimming removed 4 bases from V and 4 bases from J; junction bases left unmatched: 13. The CDR3 loop spans 15 amino acids. The CDR3 nucleotides read TGCAGCGTTGGGGGGAGACAGGGCGCTCTGTACGAGCAGTACTTC. This translates into CSVGGRQGALYEQYF.

This clonotype was seen a few times. V gene TRBV4-3 combines with J gene TRBJ2-5; 10 nucleotides align to TRBD2. The germline V gene encodes CDR1 LGHNA and CDR2 YSLEER. V lost 3 bases and J lost 5; bases outside the gene matches: 9. This CDR3 has 16 amino acids. CDR3 in DNA: TGCGCCAGCAGCCAGGGGAGCGGGAGGGCCCAGGAGACCCAGTACTTC. Its protein is CASSQGSGRAQETQYF.